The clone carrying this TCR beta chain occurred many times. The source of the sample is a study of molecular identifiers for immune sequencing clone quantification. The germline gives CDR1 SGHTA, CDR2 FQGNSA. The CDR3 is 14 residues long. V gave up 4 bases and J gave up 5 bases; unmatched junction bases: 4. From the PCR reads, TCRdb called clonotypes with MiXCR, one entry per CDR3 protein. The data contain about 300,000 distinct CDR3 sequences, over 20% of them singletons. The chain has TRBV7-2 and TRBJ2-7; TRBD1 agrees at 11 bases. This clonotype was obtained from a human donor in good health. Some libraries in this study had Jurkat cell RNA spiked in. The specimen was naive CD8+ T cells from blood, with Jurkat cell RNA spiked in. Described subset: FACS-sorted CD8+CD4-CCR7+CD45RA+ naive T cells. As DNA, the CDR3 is TGTGCCAGCAGCTGGACAGGGGGCATTGACGAGCAGTACTTC. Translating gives CASSWTGGIDEQYF.